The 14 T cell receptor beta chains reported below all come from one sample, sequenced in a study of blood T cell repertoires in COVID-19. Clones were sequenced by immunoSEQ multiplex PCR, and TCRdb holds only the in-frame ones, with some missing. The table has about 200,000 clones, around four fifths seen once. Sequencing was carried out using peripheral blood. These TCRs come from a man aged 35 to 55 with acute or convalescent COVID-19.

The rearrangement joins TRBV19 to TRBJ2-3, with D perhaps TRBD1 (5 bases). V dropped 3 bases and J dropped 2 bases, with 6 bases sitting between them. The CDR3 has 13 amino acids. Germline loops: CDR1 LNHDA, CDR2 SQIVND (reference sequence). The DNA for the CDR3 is TGTGCCAGTAGTATGACAGTCACAGATACGCAGTATTTT. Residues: CASSMTVTDTQYF.

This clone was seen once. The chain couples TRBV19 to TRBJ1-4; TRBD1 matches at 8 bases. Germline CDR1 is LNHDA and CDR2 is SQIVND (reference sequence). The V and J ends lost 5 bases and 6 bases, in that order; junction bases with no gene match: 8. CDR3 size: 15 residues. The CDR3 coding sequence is TGTGCCAGTAGTGGGGACGGACAGGGTGATGAAAAACTGTTTTTT. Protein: CASSGDGQGDEKLFF.

The DNA for the CDR3 is TGTGCCAGCAGTGGGGGGACAGCTGCAACTAATGAAAAACTGTTTTTT. The encoded protein is CASSGGTAATNEKLFF. The chain uses TRBV28 and TRBJ1-4, with 7 bases fitting TRBD1. The germline gives CDR1 MDHEN, CDR2 SYDVKM. CDR3 length equals 16 residues. The V segment lost 5 bases and the J segment 0 bases; nucleotides outside the gene matches: 6.

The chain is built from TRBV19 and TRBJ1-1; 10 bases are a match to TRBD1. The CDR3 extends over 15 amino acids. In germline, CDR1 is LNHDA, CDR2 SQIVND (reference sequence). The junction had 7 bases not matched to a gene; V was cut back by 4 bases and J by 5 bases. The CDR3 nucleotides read TGTGCCAGTAGTACGACAGGGGGCGCCGGGACTGAAGCTTTCTTT. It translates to CASSTTGGAGTEAFF.

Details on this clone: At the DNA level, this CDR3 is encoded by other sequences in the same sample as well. CDR3 coding DNA: TGTGCCAGCAGCCCAGGGGAAAAACTGTTTTTT. Translation: CASSPGEKLFF. The chain employs TRBV7-9 and TRBJ1-4; tentative D call: TRBD1 (5 bases). The CDR3 length is 11 residues. Trimming removed 5 bases from V and 8 bases from J, with 6 bases in between. Germline CDR1 is SEHNR and CDR2 is FQNEAQ (reference sequence). The full variable domain, its missing parts supplied by reference TRBV7-9 and TRBJ1-4, is DTGVSQNPRHKITKRGQNVTFRCDPISEHNRLYWYRQTLGQGPEFLTYFQNEAQLEKSRLLSDRFSAERPKGSFSTLEIQRTEQGDSAMYLCASSPGEKLFFGSGTQLSVL.

The CDR3 loop is CASSEEPGGNSQPQHF. In DNA, the CDR3 is TGTGCCAGCAGTGAAGAACCAGGGGGTAATAGTCAGCCCCAGCATTTT. The rearrangement uses TRBV6-1 and TRBJ1-5; 7 bases align to TRBD1. The CDR3 contains 16 residues. CDR1 MNHNS and CDR2 SASEGT come from the germline V gene. Trimming cost V 1 base and J 6 bases; bases outside gene matches: 9.

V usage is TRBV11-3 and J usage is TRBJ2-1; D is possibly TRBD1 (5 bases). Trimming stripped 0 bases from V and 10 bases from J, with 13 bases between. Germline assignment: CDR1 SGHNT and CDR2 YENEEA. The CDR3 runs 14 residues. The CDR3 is CASSLDQGEGEQFF. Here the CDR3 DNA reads TGTGCCAGCAGCTTAGATCAGGGTGAAGGCGAGCAGTTCTTC.

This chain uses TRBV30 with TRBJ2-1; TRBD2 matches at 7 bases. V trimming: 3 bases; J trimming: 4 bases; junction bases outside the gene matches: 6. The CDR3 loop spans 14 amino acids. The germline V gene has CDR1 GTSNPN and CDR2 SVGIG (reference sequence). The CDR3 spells CAWSAPGGYNEQFF. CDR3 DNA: TGTGCCTGGAGCGCTCCGGGGGGTTACAATGAGCAGTTCTTC.

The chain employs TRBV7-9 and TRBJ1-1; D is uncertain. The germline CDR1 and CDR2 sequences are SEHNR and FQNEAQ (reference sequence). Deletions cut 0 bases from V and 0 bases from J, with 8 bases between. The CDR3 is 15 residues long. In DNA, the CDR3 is TGTGCCAGCAGCTTAGCCCCCGGGATGAACACTGAAGCTTTCTTT. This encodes CASSLAPGMNTEAFF.

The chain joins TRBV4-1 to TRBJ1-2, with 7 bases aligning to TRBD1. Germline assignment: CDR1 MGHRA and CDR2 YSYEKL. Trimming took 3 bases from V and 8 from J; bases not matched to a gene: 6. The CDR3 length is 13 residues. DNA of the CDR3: TGCGCCAGCAGCCAGGACACAGGGGTAGGCTACACCTTC. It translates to CASSQDTGVGYTF.

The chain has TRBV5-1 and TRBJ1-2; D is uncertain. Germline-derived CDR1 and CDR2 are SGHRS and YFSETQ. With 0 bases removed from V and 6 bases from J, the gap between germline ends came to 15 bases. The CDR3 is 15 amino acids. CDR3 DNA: TGCGCCAGCAGCTTGGATCGGATGGAGGTAAATGGCTACACCTTC. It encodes CASSLDRMEVNGYTF.

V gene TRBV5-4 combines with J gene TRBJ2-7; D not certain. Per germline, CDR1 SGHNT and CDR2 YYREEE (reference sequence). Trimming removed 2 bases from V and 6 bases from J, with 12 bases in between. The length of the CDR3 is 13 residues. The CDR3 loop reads CASSFMGPGEQYF. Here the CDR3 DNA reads TGTGCCAGCAGCTTTATGGGCCCCGGCGAGCAGTACTTC.

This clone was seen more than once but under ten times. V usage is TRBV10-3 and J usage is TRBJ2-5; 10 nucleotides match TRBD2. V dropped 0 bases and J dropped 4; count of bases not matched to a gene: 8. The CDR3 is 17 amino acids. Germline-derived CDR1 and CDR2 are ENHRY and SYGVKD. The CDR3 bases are TGTGCCATCAGTGAGTCGGCAGCGGGAGGGCCGAGAGAGACCCAGTACTTC. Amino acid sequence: CAISESAAGGPRETQYF.

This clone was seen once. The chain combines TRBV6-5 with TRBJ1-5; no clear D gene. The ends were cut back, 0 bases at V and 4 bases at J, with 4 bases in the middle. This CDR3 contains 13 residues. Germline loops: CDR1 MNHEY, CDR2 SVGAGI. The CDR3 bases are TGTGCCAGCAGTTACTCGCGAAATCAGCCCCAGCATTTT. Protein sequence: CASSYSRNQPQHF.